This T cell receptor beta chain was captured by sequencing in a study of identical twins. The ends were cut back, 0 bases at V and 4 bases at J, with 16 bases in the middle. The CDR3 runs 17 residues. CDR1 is SGHTA, CDR2 FQGNSA, per germline. Study-level points and caveats: Weaker excess twin sharing was observed in beta out-of-frame sequences.

This clonotype was seen only a few times. Antigen specificity is unknown. TCRdb re-called the 5' RACE reads with MiXCR, one entry per CDR3 protein. In the table there are 450,000 or so distinct CDR3 sequences, 13% to 15% of which are singletons. These data were likewise used in another study, on yellow fever vaccine responses in identical twins. As that study records: Twins' vaccine T cell responses reportedly seemed partly convergent and partly personalized.

This chain joins TRBV7-2 and TRBJ2-1, with D tentatively TRBD1 or TRBD2 (5 bases each). Sequencing was done on a sample of CD4+ T cells sorted from blood. The TCR was taken from a woman between 18 and 29 years old in good health. CDR3 sequence reads: CASSLAGSGRIYNEQFF. The CDR3 DNA reads as TGTGCCAGCAGCTTAGCGGGCTCAGGGAGAATATACAATGAGCAGTTCTTC.